This TCR beta chain was captured in a study of spatial heterogeneity in lung cancer (dated 2019 in TCRdb). About the study as a whole: More beta-chain than alpha-chain transcripts were consistently detected, likely reflecting higher beta-chain transcript abundance. In the raw uncorrected reads, each unique combination of TCR and UMI appeared on average more than ten times. TCR alpha and beta repertoires were quantitatively compared across multiple tumor regions, matched nontumor lung and blood in non-small cell lung cancer. Nonsynonymous mutation counts, determined by whole-exome sequencing of tumor tissue, were related to TCR repertoire features. Both alpha and beta chains were TCR-sequenced in roughly 200 tumor regions, under 85 matched nontumor lung samples and around 50 PBMC samples obtained at surgery.

Results the study describes overall, beyond this receptor: Additional single-cell paired TCR alpha and beta sequencing was considered necessary to confirm, at a functional level, the hypothesis that regional TCRs recognize regional mutations. Ubiquitous expanded tumor TCRs showed up in blood more often at tumor resection than at routine follow-up.

Counted from cysteine to phenylalanine, this CDR3 has 11 amino acids. The kept DNA is CDR3 alone, 33 bases in frame from the first base. The trim is 7 bases for V and 1 base for J, with a gap of 6 bases between the germline ends. CDR1 and CDR2 (GTSNPN, SVGIG) derive from the germline V gene (reference sequence). As regards this clonotype: This receptor's antigen is unknown. The sample holds no much larger clone one base away, and base qualities are not on file.

The protocol used for the library was 5' RACE. The listed sequencing device is NextSeq 500. In the TCR library protocol, a unique molecular identifier was attached to each TCR cDNA molecule so that PCR and sequencing errors could be corrected. On the study's bioinformatics: TCR identification, UMI-based error correction and CDR3 extraction were performed with Decombinator tools. Expanded TCRs were defined as those above a frequency of 2 per 1,000, corresponding to the top 1% of the tumor frequency distribution. Rényi diversity was computed with the R vegan package after subsampling each repertoire 100 times to 5,000 TCRs. To build CDR3 similarity networks, amino acid triplet string-kernel similarity was used, and CDR3s were connected when their pairwise similarity was above 0.82. TCRdb reran the public reads through fastp at Q25 and MiXCR, keeping productive beta chains. All rows with the same CDR3 protein become a single entry with the most common DNA and genes. TCRdb, rather than the study authors, made the V and J calls. The sample includes 50,000 or so distinct CDR3 sequences, with approximately 10% observed a single time. Around two fifths of the sample rests with the top ten.

The time point label corresponds to: sample taken at primary tumor resection. For TCR sequencing, whole RNA was extracted from tumor and nontumor lung tissue, or from cryopreserved PBMC samples, and no cell sorting was done. Donors were 72 patients with early-stage, untreated non-small cell lung cancer from the lung TRACERx cohort. Only patients for whom sufficient RNA was available from at least two tumor regions were selected for TCR sequencing. The receptor was isolated from a female donor with early-stage non-small cell lung cancer. The chain is made from TRBV30 and TRBJ2-3; the D segment cannot be called with confidence. This specimen consisted of PBMCs, obtained at surgery. The DNA sequence follows: TGTGCCTCGGCGGGCACAGATACGCAGTATTTT. This gives the protein CASAGTDTQYF. Reference TRBV30 and TRBJ2-3 proteins supply the regions before and after the CDR3; the full variable domain is: SQTIHQWPATLVQPVGSPLSLECTVEGTSNPNLYWYRQAAGRGLQLLFYSVGIGQISSEVPQNLSASRPQDRQFILSSKKLLLSDSGFYLCASAGTDTQYFGPGTRLTVL.